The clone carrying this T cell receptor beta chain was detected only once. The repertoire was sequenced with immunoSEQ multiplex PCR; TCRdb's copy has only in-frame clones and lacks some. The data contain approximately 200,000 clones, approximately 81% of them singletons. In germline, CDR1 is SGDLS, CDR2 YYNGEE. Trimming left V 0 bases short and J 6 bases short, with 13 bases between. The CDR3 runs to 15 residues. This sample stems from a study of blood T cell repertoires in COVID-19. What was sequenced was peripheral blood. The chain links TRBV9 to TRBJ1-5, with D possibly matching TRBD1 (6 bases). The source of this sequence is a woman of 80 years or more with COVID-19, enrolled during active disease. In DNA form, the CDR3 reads TGTGCCAGCAGCGTAGGTCAGGGGAATCGTCAGCCCCAGCATTTT. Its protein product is CASSVGQGNRQPQHF.